The rows below give T cell receptor beta chains drawn from one sample of a study of blood T cell repertoires in COVID-19. The assay was immunoSEQ multiplex PCR, and TCRdb's table has in-frame clones only and misses some. In the table there are about 5,900 clones, around 85% of which are singletons. The sample taken for sequencing was peripheral blood. All receptors come from a human donor in a cohort sampled during active COVID-19. Each CDR3 is given with its conserved first and last residue. D genes are given only for firm matches. Size is omitted from some rows. Given values are once, few, many or a class for expanded clones.

>TRBJ1-1|once|TRBV29-1|NA
CSVHGGSTEAFF
TGCAGCGTCCACGGGGGGAGTACTGAAGCTTTCTTT
>TRBJ1-3|NA|TRBV2|NA
CASSGPRGGFNGNTIYF
TGTGCCAGCAGCGGACCCCGTGGAGGGTTTAATGGAAACACCATATATTTT
>TRBJ1-2|NA|TRBV6-4|NA
CASSDSGTGPTGYTF
TGTGCCAGCAGTGACTCCGGTACGGGTCCTACGGGCTACACCTTC
>TRBJ1-1|NA|TRBV15|TRBD1
CATRAGGTEAFF
TGTGCCACCAGGGCAGGGGGCACTGAAGCTTTCTTT
>TRBJ2-3|NA|TRBV12-3/TRBV12-4|NA
CASSLERTDTQYF
TGTGCCAGCAGTTTAGAGAGAACAGATACGCAGTATTTT
>TRBJ1-2|NA|TRBV6-5|NA
CASSIDFTNYGYTF
TGTGCCAGCAGTATAGACTTCACTAACTATGGCTACACCTTC
>TRBJ1-1|NA|TRBV1|NA
CTSSQETGNTEAFF
TGCACCAGCAGCCAGGAAACAGGGAACACTGAAGCTTTCTTT
>TRBJ2-2|NA|TRBV13|NA
CASSLRGANTGELFF
TGTGCCAGCAGCTTACGGGGGGCCAACACCGGGGAGCTGTTTTTT
>TRBJ1-5|NA|TRBV18|NA
CASSPSGWGLQPQHF
TGTGCCAGCTCACCATCGGGTTGGGGGCTTCAGCCCCAGCATTTT
>TRBJ2-1|NA|TRBV6-2/TRBV6-3|TRBD1
CASSLYAPRDRFNEQFF
TGTGCCAGCAGTCTATACGCCCCCCGGGACAGATTCAATGAGCAGTTCTTC
>TRBJ2-5|NA|TRBV2|TRBD2
CAITSGPQETQYF
TGTGCCATCACTAGCGGGCCCCAAGAGACCCAGTACTTC
>TRBJ2-7|NA|TRBV5-1|NA
CASSFTGDKSYEQYF
TGCGCCAGCAGCTTCACCGGCGACAAGTCCTACGAGCAGTACTTC
>TRBJ2-7|NA|TRBV19|TRBD1
CASSPRQGRDEQYF
TGTGCCAGTAGTCCACGACAGGGTAGGGACGAGCAGTACTTC
>TRBJ2-1|NA|TRBV6-4|TRBD2
CASSKDSSGGLYSYNEQFF
TGTGCCAGCAGTAAGGATTCTAGCGGGGGCCTCTACTCCTACAATGAGCAGTTCTTC
>TRBJ2-3|NA|TRBV15|TRBD2
CATSPKRLAGVTDTQYF
TGTGCCACCAGTCCAAAGAGGCTAGCGGGGGTGACAGATACGCAGTATTTT
>TRBJ2-3|NA|TRBV9|TRBD2
CASSVASGGAITQYF
TGTGCCAGCAGCGTAGCTAGCGGGGGGGCTATTACGCAGTATTTT
>TRBJ2-5|NA|TRBV5-1|NA
CASSHGGPQETQYF
TGCGCCAGCAGCCACGGGGGACCCCAAGAGACCCAGTACTTC
>TRBJ2-3|NA|TRBV10-3|NA
CAISEPGDTSGGDTQYF
TGTGCCATCAGTGAGCCAGGGGACACCTCCGGAGGAGATACGCAGTATTTT
>TRBJ1-1|NA|TRBV30|NA
CAWSSPGKNTEAFF
TGTGCCTGGAGCTCCCCGGGGAAGAACACTGAAGCTTTCTTT
>TRBJ2-5|once|TRBV6-6|TRBD2
CASSQTVGGETQYF
TGTGCCAGCAGCCAAACGGTGGGGGGGGAGACCCAGTACTTC
>TRBJ2-5|NA|TRBV2|NA
CASRAVEGAGETQYF
TGTGCCAGCCGCGCGGTGGAGGGGGCGGGTGAGACCCAGTACTTC
>TRBJ2-2|NA|TRBV10-1|TRBD2
CASSEMSSGGYTGELFF
TGCGCCAGCAGTGAGATGTCTAGCGGGGGGTACACCGGGGAGCTGTTTTTT
>TRBJ1-1|NA|TRBV15|TRBD1
CATSRYRGNTEAFF
TGTGCCACCAGCCGCTACAGGGGAAACACTGAAGCTTTCTTT
>TRBJ2-3|once|TRBV7-2|TRBD2
CASRTTSGGAADTQYF
TGTGCCAGCAGGACCACTAGCGGGGGGGCAGCAGATACGCAGTATTTT
>TRBJ2-1|NA|TRBV3-1/TRBV3-2|TRBD2
CASSQGLASGNNEQFF
TGTGCCAGCAGCCAAGGGTTGGCTAGCGGGAACAATGAGCAGTTCTTC
>TRBJ2-7|medium-sized|TRBV19|NA
CASSIAPGQSYEQYF
TGTGCCAGTAGTATAGCTCCAGGGCAAAGCTACGAGCAGTACTTC
>TRBJ1-4|NA|TRBV2|NA
CASSGLSTNEKLFF
TGTGCCAGCAGTGGGCTCTCAACTAATGAAAAACTGTTTTTT
>TRBJ2-7|NA|TRBV27|TRBD1
CASSIGTGGDYEQYF
TGTGCCAGCAGTATAGGGACAGGGGGTGACTACGAGCAGTACTTC
>TRBJ2-1|NA|TRBV7-9|NA
CASSSPLTSSYNEQFF
TGTGCCAGCAGCTCCCCCCTTACGAGCTCCTACAATGAGCAGTTCTTC
>TRBJ2-1|few|TRBV6-2/TRBV6-3|NA
CASSYTNVQGEQFF
TGTGCCAGCAGTTACACAAACGTCCAGGGTGAGCAGTTCTTC
>TRBJ1-5|few|TRBV20-1|NA
CSASSQGGQPQHF
TGCAGTGCTAGTAGTCAGGGTGGTCAGCCCCAGCATTTT
>TRBJ2-7|NA|TRBV25-1|NA
CASSESGTLGGREQYF
TGTGCCAGCAGTGAATCGGGAACTCTAGGGGGTCGCGAGCAGTACTTC
>TRBJ2-5|NA|TRBV24-1|NA
CATSEADGQETQYF
TGTGCCACCAGTGAAGCGGACGGCCAAGAGACCCAGTACTTC
>TRBJ2-5|NA|TRBV7-9|TRBD1
CASRPKDRGPETQYF
TGTGCCAGCAGACCAAAGGACAGGGGACCGGAGACCCAGTACTTC
>TRBJ2-3|NA|TRBV24-1|NA
CATSGGTRTDTQYF
TGTGCCACCAGTGGGGGGACTCGCACAGATACGCAGTATTTT
>TRBJ1-2|NA|TRBV9|TRBD1
CASSAGDRVGYTF
TGTGCCAGCAGCGCCGGGGACAGGGTTGGCTACACCTTC
>TRBJ1-1|NA|TRBV10-3|NA
CAISDQGRSTEAFF
TGTGCCATCAGTGATCAGGGGCGGAGCACTGAAGCTTTCTTT
>TRBJ2-1|NA|TRBV3-1/TRBV3-2|NA
CASTLTLTRNNEQFF
TGTGCCAGCACCCTGACTCTCACCCGGAACAATGAGCAGTTCTTC
>TRBJ1-1|NA|TRBV18|NA
CASYSKASRGTEAFF
TGTGCCAGCTATAGTAAGGCTTCGCGGGGCACTGAAGCTTTCTTT
>TRBJ1-4|NA|TRBV13|TRBD1
CASSAYRGPNEKLFF
TGTGCCAGCAGCGCCTACAGGGGACCTAATGAAAAACTGTTTTTT
>TRBJ1-5|NA|TRBV6-1|NA
CASSEARGGAVSNQPQHF
TGTGCCAGCAGTGAAGCAAGAGGAGGGGCGGTTAGCAATCAGCCCCAGCATTTT
>TRBJ1-3|NA|TRBV3-1/TRBV3-2|NA
CASRARAGNTIYF
TGTGCCAGCAGGGCGAGGGCGGGAAACACCATATATTTT
>TRBJ1-6|NA|TRBV5-8|NA
CASSRGGGSYNSPLHF
TGTGCCAGCAGCCGTGGCGGGGGATCCTATAATTCACCCCTCCACTTT
>TRBJ1-1|NA|TRBV6-4|TRBD1
CASRVQGVMNTEAFF
TGTGCCAGCAGGGTACAGGGGGTTATGAACACTGAAGCTTTCTTT
>TRBJ2-2|NA|TRBV5-6|NA
CASSRRTAFGELFF
TGTGCCAGCAGCCGGAGGACTGCGTTCGGGGAGCTGTTTTTT
>TRBJ2-1|NA|TRBV12-5|NA
CASGQHRDAYNEQFF
TGTGCTAGTGGCCAACACAGGGACGCCTACAATGAGCAGTTCTTC
>TRBJ1-1|NA|TRBV5-1|TRBD1
CASSGLTGFATEAFF
TGCGCCAGCAGCGGACTGACAGGGTTCGCGACTGAAGCTTTCTTT
>TRBJ2-7|NA|TRBV5-1|NA
CASSLAGGAYEQYF
TGCGCCAGCAGCTTGGCCGGGGGAGCCTACGAGCAGTACTTC
>TRBJ2-1|NA|TRBV5-1|TRBD1
CASSPDRGGYNEQFF
TGCGCCAGCAGCCCGGACAGGGGCGGATACAATGAGCAGTTCTTC
>TRBJ2-1|NA|TRBV4-1|NA
CASSQEGRRFF
TGCGCCAGCAGCCAAGAGGGGCGTCGGTTCTTC
>TRBJ2-7|NA|TRBV3-1/TRBV3-2|NA
CASSQLKGGWAYEQYF
TGTGCCAGCAGCCAACTTAAAGGAGGCTGGGCCTACGAGCAGTACTTC
>TRBJ2-5|NA|TRBV5-1|NA
CASSLYRRETQYF
TGCGCCAGCAGCTTGTACAGAAGGGAGACCCAGTACTTC
>TRBJ2-7|NA|TRBV27|TRBD1
CASGRQGTLYEQYF
TGTGCCAGCGGACGACAGGGTACCCTCTACGAGCAGTACTTC
>TRBJ1-4|NA|TRBV19|TRBD1
CASSMTGTGEKLFF
TGTGCCAGTAGTATGACAGGGACTGGTGAAAAACTGTTTTTT